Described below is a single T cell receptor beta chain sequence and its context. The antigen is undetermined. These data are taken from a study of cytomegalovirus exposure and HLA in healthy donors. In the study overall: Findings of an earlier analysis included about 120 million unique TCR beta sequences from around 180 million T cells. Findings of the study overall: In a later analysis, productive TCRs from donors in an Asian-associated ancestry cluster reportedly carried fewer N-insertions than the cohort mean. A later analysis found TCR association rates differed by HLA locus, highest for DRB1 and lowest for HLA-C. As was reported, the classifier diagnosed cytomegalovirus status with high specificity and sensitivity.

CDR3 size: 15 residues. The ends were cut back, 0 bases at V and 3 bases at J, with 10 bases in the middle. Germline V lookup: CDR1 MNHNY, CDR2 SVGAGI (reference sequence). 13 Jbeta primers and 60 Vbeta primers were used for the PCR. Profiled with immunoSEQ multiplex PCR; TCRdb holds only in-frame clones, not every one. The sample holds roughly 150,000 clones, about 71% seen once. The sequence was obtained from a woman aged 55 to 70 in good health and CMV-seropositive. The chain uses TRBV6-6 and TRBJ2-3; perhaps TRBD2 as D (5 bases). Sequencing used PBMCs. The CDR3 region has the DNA TGTGCCAGCAGTTACTCGAGCGGATGGACAGATACGCAGTATTTT. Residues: CASSYSSGWTDTQYF.